Shown below are 17 T cell receptor beta chains from a single sample sequenced in a study of T cell responses to AZD1222 COVID-19 vaccine. This table comes from immunoSEQ multiplex PCR, and its TCRdb copy is limited to in-frame clones, with some not included. Altogether fewer than 250,000 clones are present, about 92% being singletons, with the ten largest covering less than 1.2%. Sequenced material: peripheral blood, taken on day 0 of MenACWY control vaccination. These receptors were obtained from an adult in good health.

The V gene is TRBV6-2 or TRBV6-3, the J gene TRBJ2-1, with 16 bases that match TRBD2. The CDR3 sequence is 19 residues long. The germline V gene has CDR1 MNHEY and CDR2 SVGEGT. The V gene end was trimmed by 6 bases and the J gene end by 2 bases; junction bases not matched to a gene: 10. CDR3 sequence reads: CASSSGLAGGRPPYNEQFF. Written as DNA, the CDR3 is TGTGCCAGCAGCTCGGGACTAGCGGGGGGGCGCCCCCCCTACAATGAGCAGTTCTTC.

The V gene is TRBV6-5, the J gene TRBJ1-4; TRBD1 matches 7 bases. The CDR3 covers 15 residues. With V trimmed by 8 bases and J by 7 bases, 13 bases remained unmatched. Germline loops: CDR1 MNHEY, CDR2 SVGAGI. The CDR3 protein is CASGIRRDRGEKLFF. CDR3 DNA: TGTGCCAGCGGGATCCGGAGGGACAGAGGTGAAAAACTGTTTTTT.

The rearrangement joins TRBV30 to TRBJ1-5; 7 nucleotides match TRBD1. The V and J ends lost 4 bases and 6 bases, in that order; junction bases with no gene match: 9. The CDR3 is made up of 14 amino acids. The germline V gene has CDR1 GTSNPN and CDR2 SVGIG (reference sequence). The CDR3 DNA reads as TGTGCCTGGACCCGGGTAGGGGGCGGTCAGCCCCAGCATTTT. This codes for CAWTRVGGGQPQHF. Full variable domain (outside the CDR3, taken from reference TRBV30 and TRBJ1-5): SQTIHQWPATLVQPVGSPLSLECTVEGTSNPNLYWYRQAAGRGLQLLFYSVGIGQISSEVPQNLSASRPQDRQFILSSKKLLLSDSGFYLCAWTRVGGGQPQHFGDGTRLSIL.

This clone showed up just once. V is TRBV2 and J is TRBJ2-7, with TRBD1 matching over 11 bases. The length of the CDR3 is 14 residues. The germline CDR1 and CDR2 sequences are SNHLY and FYNNEI. Trimming cost V 6 bases and J 5 bases; bases outside gene matches: 6. The CDR3 reads CASRRTGGSDEQYF. CDR3 nucleotides: TGTGCCAGCAGGAGGACAGGGGGCAGCGACGAGCAGTACTTC.

The chain joins TRBV5-4 to TRBJ2-7; TRBD1 aligns across 11 bases. J gave up 6 bases and V 0 bases, and 2 bases lay outside the gene matches. CDR3 length: 14 amino acids. Germline loops: CDR1 SGHNT, CDR2 YYREEE (reference sequence). CDR3 in amino acids: CASSLGGTGGEQYF. Here the CDR3 DNA reads TGTGCCAGCAGCTTGGGGGGGACAGGGGGCGAGCAGTACTTC.

The chain has TRBV27 and TRBJ1-6, with D perhaps matching TRBD1 (5 bases). The V gene lost 5 bases and the J gene lost 4 bases, with 12 bases spanning the gap. The germline V gene has CDR1 MNHEY and CDR2 SMNVEV (reference sequence). This CDR3 contains 15 residues. In DNA, the CDR3 is TGTGCCAGCAGTCCCACGGGACGGTATAATTCACCCCTCCACTTT. This encodes CASSPTGRYNSPLHF.

The rearrangement joins TRBV30 to TRBJ1-1; no definite D call. Between the trimmed V and J ends, which lost 2 bases and 1 base, there was a span of 14 bases. This CDR3 spans 15 amino acids. Germline values: CDR1 GTSNPN, CDR2 SVGIG (reference sequence). The CDR3 loop is CAWSPPWTENTEAFF. CDR3 in DNA: TGTGCCTGGAGTCCCCCATGGACTGAGAACACTGAAGCTTTCTTT.

The genes are TRBV29-1 and TRBJ1-1; D is perhaps TRBD1 (5 bases). The CDR3 extends over 13 amino acids. V was cut by 3 bases and J by 0 bases, with 8 bases left in between. From germline, CDR1 is SQVTM and CDR2 ANQGSEA. This chain's CDR3 is CSVEQGLNTEAFF. CDR3 coding DNA: TGCAGCGTTGAGCAGGGATTGAACACTGAAGCTTTCTTT.

The CDR3 loop reads CASSGQNPYGYTF. DNA of the CDR3: TGTGCCAGCAGTGGACAGAACCCCTATGGCTACACCTTC. This chain links TRBV2 with TRBJ1-2; TRBD1 is a possible D gene (5 bases). The ends were cut back, 4 bases at V and 4 bases at J, with 10 bases in the middle. Germline CDR1 SNHLY, CDR2 FYNNEI. This CDR3 comprises 13 residues.

As to this clone: Other DNA sequences in the sample encode the same CDR3. This CDR3 is CASSLGGQPQHF. CDR3 DNA: TGTGCCAGCAGTTTAGGGGGGCAGCCCCAGCATTTT. The rearrangement uses TRBV28 and TRBJ1-5; D is possibly TRBD1 (5 bases). V lost 2 bases and J 7 bases, leaving 6 bases between the germline ends. The CDR3 spans 12 residues. Per germline, CDR1 MDHEN and CDR2 SYDVKM. Supplemented by reference TRBV28 and TRBJ1-5, the full variable domain reads DVKVTQSSRYLVKRTGEKVFLECVQDMDHENMFWYRQDPGLGLRLIYFSYDVKMKEKGDIPEGYSVSREKKERFSLILESASTNQTSMYLCASSLGGQPQHFGDGTRLSIL.

The chain has TRBV12-3 or TRBV12-4 and TRBJ1-6; D unresolved. V was cut by 0 bases and J by 9 bases, with 6 bases left in between. This CDR3 spans 13 amino acids. The CDR3 bases are TGTGCCAGCAGTTTAGCGGTCCTTTCACCCCTCCACTTT. It codes for CASSLAVLSPLHF.

This sequence joins TRBV6-5 and TRBJ1-2; D is unresolved. The V and J ends lost 6 bases and 8 bases respectively, with 16 bases between them. CDR3 size: 13 residues. CDR1 and CDR2 (germline): MNHEY, SVGAGI. DNA of the CDR3: TGTGCCAGCAGCTCCGTCGCACGTCAGGGCTACACCTTC. Translated, it gives CASSSVARQGYTF.

The rearrangement links TRBV7-2 to TRBJ1-6; tentative D call: TRBD1 (5 bases). This CDR3 has 15 amino acids. Germline CDR1 reads SGHTA; CDR2 reads FQGNSA. Trimming left V 5 bases short and J 7 bases short, with 15 bases between. The CDR3 here is CASSSQGMVNSPLHF. In DNA, the CDR3 is TGTGCCAGCAGCAGTCAGGGAATGGTGAATTCACCCCTCCACTTT.

This clone was counted once. The chain couples TRBV7-3 to TRBJ1-1, with D perhaps matching TRBD1 (5 bases). The CDR3 length is 16 residues. Trimming shortened V by 2 bases and J by 1 base, and 14 bases separated the two germline ends. CDR1 is SGHTA and CDR2 is FQGTGA in the germline V gene. CDR3 in amino acids: CASSLDGRRGNTEAFF. CDR3 in DNA: TGTGCCAGCAGCTTAGACGGCCGAAGGGGGAACACTGAAGCTTTCTTT. Looking up the rest from reference TRBV7-3 and TRBJ1-1 gives the full variable domain: GAGVSQTPSNKVTEKGKYVELRCDPISGHTALYWYRQSLGQGPEFLIYFQGTGAADDSGLPNDRFFAVRPEGSVSTLKIQRTERGDSAVYLCASSLDGRRGNTEAFFGQGTRLTVV.

DNA of the CDR3: TGTGCCAGCAGTTTACAGGGGGCGCAGAGTGAAAAACTGTTTTTT. As protein: CASSLQGAQSEKLFF. This rearrangement joins TRBV28 to TRBJ1-4; 8 positions match TRBD1. Trimming removed 2 bases from V and 7 bases from J; junction bases left unmatched: 6. CDR1 MDHEN and CDR2 SYDVKM come from the germline V gene. This CDR3 spans 15 amino acids.

J is TRBJ2-1 and V is TRBV1; the D call in the table, TRBD2, was not verified against the DNA. TRBV1 is a listed pseudogene. CDR3 length equals 17 residues. CDR3 nucleotides: TGCACCAGCTCCCCGGGTCTAGCGGGGGCTTTCTATAATGAGCAGTTCTTC. It translates to CTSSPGLAGAFYNEQFF.

This clone showed up just once. V usage is TRBV30 and J usage is TRBJ1-5; TRBD1 is a possible D gene (6 bases). Deletions cut 2 bases from V and 6 bases from J, with 11 bases between. The CDR3 totals 13 residues. Germline assignment: CDR1 GTSNPN and CDR2 SVGIG (reference sequence). The CDR3 DNA sequence: TGTGCCTGGAGTACCGGGGGCGGTCAGCCCCAGCATTTT. Translated, it gives CAWSTGGGQPQHF.